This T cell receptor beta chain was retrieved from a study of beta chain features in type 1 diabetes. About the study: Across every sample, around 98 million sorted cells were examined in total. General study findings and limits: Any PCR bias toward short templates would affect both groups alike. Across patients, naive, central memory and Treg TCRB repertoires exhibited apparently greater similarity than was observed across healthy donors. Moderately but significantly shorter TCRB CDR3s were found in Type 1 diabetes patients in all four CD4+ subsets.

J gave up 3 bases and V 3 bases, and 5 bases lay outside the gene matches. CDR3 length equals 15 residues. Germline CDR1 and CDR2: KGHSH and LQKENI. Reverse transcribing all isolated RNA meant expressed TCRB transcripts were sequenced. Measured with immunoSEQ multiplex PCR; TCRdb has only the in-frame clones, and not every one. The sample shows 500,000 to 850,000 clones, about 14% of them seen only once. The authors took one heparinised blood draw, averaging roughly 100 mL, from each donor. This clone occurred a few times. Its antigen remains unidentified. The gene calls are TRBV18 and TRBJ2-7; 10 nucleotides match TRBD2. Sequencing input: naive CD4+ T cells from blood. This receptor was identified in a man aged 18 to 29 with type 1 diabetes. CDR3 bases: TGTGCCAGCTCACCTTCAGCGGGAGGGCTCTACGAGCAGTACTTC. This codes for CASSPSAGGLYEQYF.